This T cell receptor beta chain was captured by sequencing in a study of shared clonotypes between healthy human individuals. Clones were read by immunoSEQ multiplex PCR, and TCRdb kept only the in-frame ones, dropping some. The sample lists roughly 640,000 clones, around two thirds occurring once. About this clone itself: Its antigen is unknown.

Study conclusions and caveats: Generation probabilities were higher for clonotypes shared across all four sorted-subset donors than for unshared ones. Sorted-subset sequencing, rarefaction showed, was incomplete despite large depth.

Donors were healthy HIV-negative adults without recent acute infections or vaccinations. There were only Caucasian adults among the donors, and all lived in Nashville, Tennessee. Looked up from germline, CDR1 is KGHSH and CDR2 is LQKENI. This CDR3 has 16 residues. V lost 3 bases and J lost 6, with 18 bases in between. Sequenced material: memory CD4+ T cells sorted from blood. Subset specified: CD45RA-negative fraction. The chain recombines TRBV18 with TRBJ1-5, with a possible D match to TRBD1 (5 bases). The receptor comes from a woman aged 25 to 39 in good health. The CDR3 DNA is TGTGCCAGCTCACCGATCGGCATCTCGGGGCCTCAGCCCCAGCATTTT. It codes for CASSPIGISGPQPQHF.